Below, one T cell receptor (beta chain) is given with its context. Based on frequency, this clone is considered medium-sized (0.01 to 0.1%); no count was recorded. Its cognate antigen has yet to be identified. Receptor libraries were prepared by the immunoSEQ multiplex PCR assay. TCRbeta CDR3 sequencing was performed by Adaptive Biotechnologies. The study's own analysis went as follows. To assess repertoire similarity, the researchers used the Chao-modified Jaccard index along with median clonotype overlap taken from 200 random subsamples at equal sample size. The similarity analyses were run on either productive nucleotide sequences or amino acid sequences translated in silico. Repertoires were compared using hierarchical clustering with single linkage and t-SNE, both based on Chao-modified Jaccard distances. After normalising for sample size, the researchers measured repertoire diversity with the Renyi index across a range of alpha values. TCRdb provides this immuneACCESS table in a form limited to in-frame rearrangements. Some clones are lacking; in checked studies, under half of them reflect an unresolved V gene, and why the rest are absent is not known. Clone size and the V and J calls come from that table; the DNA yielded D and trimming. This sample's table has entries for about 2,500 clones. The ten biggest clones cover roughly 13% of the sample.

The source of the sample is a study of synovial regulatory T cells in juvenile arthritis (dated by TCRdb to between 2015 and 2016). A note on the overall study: Of the sequenced patients, over five received methotrexate, one received methotrexate plus infliximab, a few were therapy-naive, and one had no treatment information. Using matched patient samples, the researchers compared TCRbeta CDR3 repertoires across three groups: blood iaTreg cells, other blood Treg cells and synovial fluid Treg cells. Effector T cell subsets were also sequenced in this cohort for comparisons, but the Treg dataset alone covers only blood and synovial fluid Treg cells. TCR repertoire comparisons included Treg and Teff subsets from about 10 JIA patients with active disease.

Sequences MNHEY (CDR1) and SVGAGI (CDR2) are obtained from the germline V gene. The CDR3 sequence holds 14 residues, the cysteine and phenylalanine included. The nucleotide record is missing. For each patient with active arthritis, synovial fluid was collected together with matched peripheral blood, and this synovial fluid made up the synovial samples. The donors for the TCR repertoire analysis were around eleven juvenile idiopathic arthritis patients with active disease who had not reached inactive disease, of whom 3 were polyarticular and 8 were oligoarticular. The median age of the TCR-sequenced patients was 11.6 years (range roughly 2.2-25), and their median disease duration was roughly 7 years (range 0.2-19.1). FOXP3 TSDR demethylation in synovial Treg cells was comparable to that in blood Treg cells and healthy-donor Treg cells, supporting bona fide regulatory lineage commitment of the synovial Treg cells. The samples for TCR repertoire analysis were obtained at two Italian centres.

General study outcomes and caveats: Synovial Treg cells shared more CDR3 sequences with iaTreg cells than with other blood Treg cells; Chao-Jaccard similarity confirmed closer relation. iaTreg TCR repertoires were largely private across patients and partially overlapped with synovial Teff and blood CPL repertoires.

The sequenced sample consisted of Treg cells from the synovium. The V and J genes are TRBV6-5 and TRBJ1-3. This clonotype was obtained from a donor between 2 and 29 years old with juvenile idiopathic arthritis. The CDR3: CASRPLKSGNTIYF.